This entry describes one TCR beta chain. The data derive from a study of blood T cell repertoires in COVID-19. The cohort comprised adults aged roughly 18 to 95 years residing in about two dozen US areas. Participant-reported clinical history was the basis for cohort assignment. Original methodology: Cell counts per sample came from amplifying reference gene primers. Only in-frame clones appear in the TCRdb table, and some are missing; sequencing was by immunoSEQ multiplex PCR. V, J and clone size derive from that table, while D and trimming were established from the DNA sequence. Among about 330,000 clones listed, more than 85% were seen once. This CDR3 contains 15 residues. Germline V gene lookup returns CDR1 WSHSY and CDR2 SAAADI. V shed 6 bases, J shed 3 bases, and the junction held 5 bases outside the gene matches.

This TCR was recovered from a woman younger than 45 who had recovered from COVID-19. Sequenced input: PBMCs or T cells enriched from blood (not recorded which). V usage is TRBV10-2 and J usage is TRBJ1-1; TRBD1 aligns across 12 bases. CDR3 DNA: TGCGCCAGCAGCGCCGGGACAGGGGGCTACACTGAAGCTTTCTTT. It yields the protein CASSAGTGGYTEAFF.